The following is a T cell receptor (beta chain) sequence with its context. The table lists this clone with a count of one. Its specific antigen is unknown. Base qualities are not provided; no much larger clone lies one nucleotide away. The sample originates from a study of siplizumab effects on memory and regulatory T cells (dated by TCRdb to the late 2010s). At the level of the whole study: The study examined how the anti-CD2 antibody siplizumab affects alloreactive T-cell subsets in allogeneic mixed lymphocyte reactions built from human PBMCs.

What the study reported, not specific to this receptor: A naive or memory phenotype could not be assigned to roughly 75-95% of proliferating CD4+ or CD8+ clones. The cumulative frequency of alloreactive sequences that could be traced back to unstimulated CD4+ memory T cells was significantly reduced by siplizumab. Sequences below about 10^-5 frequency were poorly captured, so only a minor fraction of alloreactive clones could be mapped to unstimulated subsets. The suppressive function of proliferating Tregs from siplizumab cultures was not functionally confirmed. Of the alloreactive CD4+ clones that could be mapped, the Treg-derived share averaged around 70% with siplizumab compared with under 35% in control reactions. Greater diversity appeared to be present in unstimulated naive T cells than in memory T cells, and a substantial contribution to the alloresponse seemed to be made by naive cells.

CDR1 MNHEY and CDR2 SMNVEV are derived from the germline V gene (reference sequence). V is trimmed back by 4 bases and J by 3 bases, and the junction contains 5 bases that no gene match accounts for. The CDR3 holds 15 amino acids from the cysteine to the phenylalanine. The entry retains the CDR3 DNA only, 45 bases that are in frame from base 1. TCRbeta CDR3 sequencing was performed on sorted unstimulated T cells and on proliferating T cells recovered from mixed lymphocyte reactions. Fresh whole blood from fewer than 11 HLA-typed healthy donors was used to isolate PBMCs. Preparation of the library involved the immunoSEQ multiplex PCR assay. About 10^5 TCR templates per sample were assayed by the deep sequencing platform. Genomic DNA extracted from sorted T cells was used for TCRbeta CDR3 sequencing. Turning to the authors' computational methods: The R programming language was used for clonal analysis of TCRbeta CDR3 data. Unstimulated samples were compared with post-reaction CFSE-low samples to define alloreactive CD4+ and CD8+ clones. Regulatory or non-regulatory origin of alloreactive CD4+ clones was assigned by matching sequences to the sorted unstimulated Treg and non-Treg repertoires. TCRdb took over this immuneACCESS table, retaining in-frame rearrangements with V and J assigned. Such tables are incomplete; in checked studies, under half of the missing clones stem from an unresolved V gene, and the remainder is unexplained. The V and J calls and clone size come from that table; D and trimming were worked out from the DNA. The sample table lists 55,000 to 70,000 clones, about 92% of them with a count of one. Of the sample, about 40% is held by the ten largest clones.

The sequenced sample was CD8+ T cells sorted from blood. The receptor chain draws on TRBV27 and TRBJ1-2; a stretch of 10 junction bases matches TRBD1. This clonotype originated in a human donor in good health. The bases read TGTGCCAGCAGTTCTCCGGGACAGGGGTACTATGGCTACACCTTC. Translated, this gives CASSSPGQGYYGYTF.